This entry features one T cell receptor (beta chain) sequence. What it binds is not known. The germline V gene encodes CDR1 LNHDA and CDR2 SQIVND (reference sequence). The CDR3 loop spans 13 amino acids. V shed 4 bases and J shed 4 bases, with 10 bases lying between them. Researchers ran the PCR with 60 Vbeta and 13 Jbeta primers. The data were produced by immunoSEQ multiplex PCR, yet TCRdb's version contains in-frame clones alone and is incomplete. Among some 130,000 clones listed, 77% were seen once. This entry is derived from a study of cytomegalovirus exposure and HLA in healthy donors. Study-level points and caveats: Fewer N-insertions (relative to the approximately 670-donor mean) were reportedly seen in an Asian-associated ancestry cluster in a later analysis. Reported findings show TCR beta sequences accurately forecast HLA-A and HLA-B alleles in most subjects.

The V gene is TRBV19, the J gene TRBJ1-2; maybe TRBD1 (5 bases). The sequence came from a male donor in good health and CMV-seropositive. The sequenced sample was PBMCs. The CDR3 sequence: CASSTGRTYGYTF. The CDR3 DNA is TGTGCCAGTAGTACAGGGCGTACCTATGGCTACACCTTC.